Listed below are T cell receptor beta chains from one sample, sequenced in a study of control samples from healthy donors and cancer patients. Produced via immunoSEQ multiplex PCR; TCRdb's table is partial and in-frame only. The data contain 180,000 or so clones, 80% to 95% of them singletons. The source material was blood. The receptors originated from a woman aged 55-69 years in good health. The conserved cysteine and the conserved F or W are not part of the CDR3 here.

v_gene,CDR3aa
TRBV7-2,ASSLRDTNYGYT
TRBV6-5,ASRLAASYGYT
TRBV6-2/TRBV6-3,ASSRLAGGYIETQY
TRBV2,ASIYMGGYNEQF
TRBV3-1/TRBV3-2,ASSHQTRYQGGINEQF
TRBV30,AWTLLRGRTGELF
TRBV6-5,ASSTGDTSTDTQY
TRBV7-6,ASSLANLAGGVETQY
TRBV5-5,ASSLPGVTGELF
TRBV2,ASRIRTEAF
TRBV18,ASSPSGIQQAEAF
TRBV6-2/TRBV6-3,ASSLGGTADTQY
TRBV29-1,SVAAGTLNTEAF
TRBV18,ASSLSRQGSGTDTQY
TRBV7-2,ASSSHRETYSNQPQH
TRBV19,ASIGVQRDTEAF
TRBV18,ASSPVDPGGNQPQH
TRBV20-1,SASLPRGEQF
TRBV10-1,ASSEGTANTEAF